What follows is one T cell receptor (beta chain) and its context. Generated by immunoSEQ multiplex PCR, the TCRdb table keeps only in-frame clones and is missing some. The sample carries approximately 6,700 clones, roughly 79% recorded once. This entry comes from a study of PD-1 blockade in classical Hodgkin lymphoma. The V gene's germline CDR1 is LGHNA and CDR2 YNFKEQ. V was pared by 1 base and J by 1 base, with 7 bases of the junction left unmatched. The CDR3 sequence is 17 residues long. Following autologous stem cell transplantation, relapse occurred in every patient, and exposure to brentuximab vedotin varied.

V and J are TRBV4-2 and TRBJ2-7; 10 bases line up with TRBD2. This receptor was obtained from a human donor with classical Hodgkin lymphoma. Sequenced here: peripheral blood mononuclear cells (PBMCs), sampled before the second cycle of nivolumab. CDR3: CASSQGSSSGRSYEQYF. The DNA of the CDR3 is TGTGCCAGCAGCCAAGGGAGCTCTAGCGGGAGATCCTACGAGCAGTACTTC.